Listed below are T cell receptor beta chains from one sample, sequenced in a study of cytomegalovirus exposure and HLA in healthy donors. This table comes from immunoSEQ multiplex PCR, and its TCRdb copy is limited to in-frame clones, with some not included. The table includes 150,000 to 200,000 clones, about 88% detected once. Sequencing was carried out using PBMCs. The receptors derive from a young woman in good health and CMV-seronegative. CDR3s include the opening cysteine and the closing phenylalanine or tryptophan. The D gene is left open where the match is weak. Clone size is given for some rows only: seen once, a few or many times, or a class if the clone is expanded.

d_call	j_call	v_call	clone_size	cdr3_aa	cdr3_nt
NA	TRBJ1-2	TRBV5-4	NA	CASSLDDTLYGYTF	TGTGCCAGCAGCTTGGATGACACCCTCTATGGCTACACCTTC
NA	TRBJ1-1	TRBV6-5	NA	CASSYGHLNTEAFF	TGTGCCAGCAGTTATGGACACCTGAACACTGAAGCTTTCTTT
NA	TRBJ2-5	TRBV19	NA	CASSSWRGTQYF	TGTGCCAGTAGTTCTTGGCGAGGGACCCAGTACTTC
NA	TRBJ2-1	TRBV10-2	NA	CASSEEGTIDNEQFF	TGCGCCAGCAGTGAAGAGGGGACAATCGACAATGAGCAGTTCTTC
NA	TRBJ1-3	TRBV7-9	NA	CASSPLAYGNTIYF	TGTGCCAGCAGCCCACTCGCGTACGGAAACACCATATATTTT
NA	TRBJ2-5	TRBV18	NA	CASSLQGGGSQETQYF	TGTGCCAGCTCACTCCAAGGGGGAGGGTCCCAAGAGACCCAGTACTTC
NA	TRBJ2-7	TRBV27	once	CASRATESYEQYF	TGTGCCAGCAGGGCGACAGAAAGCTACGAGCAGTACTTC
NA	TRBJ2-5	TRBV7-7	NA	CASSLRDTVETQYF	TGTGCTAGCAGCTTACGGGACACGGTAGAGACCCAGTACTTC
TRBD2	TRBJ2-7	TRBV27	NA	CASSSLGGVNEQYF	TGTGCCAGCAGTTCCTTGGGGGGGGTGAACGAGCAGTACTTC
NA	TRBJ2-1	TRBV7-9	few	CASSLSGGVEFF	TGTGCCAGCAGCTTATCCGGCGGGGTGGAGTTCTTC
NA	TRBJ2-2	TRBV30	NA	CAWRAHPTGELFF	TGTGCCTGGAGGGCACACCCCACCGGGGAGCTGTTTTTT
TRBD1	TRBJ1-2	TRBV4-1	NA	CASSHPPSDRGKGYTF	TGCGCCAGCAGCCACCCCCCATCGGACAGGGGGAAGGGCTACACCTTC
TRBD2	TRBJ2-1	TRBV9	NA	CASSYGAGAYNEQFF	TGTGCCAGCAGCTACGGAGCGGGAGCCTACAATGAGCAGTTCTTC
NA	TRBJ2-1	TRBV5-3	NA	CARSSGGGVEVPYNEQFF	TGTGCCAGAAGCAGTGGGGGCGGTGTGGAGGTTCCCTACAATGAGCAGTTCTTC
NA	TRBJ2-7	TRBV30	NA	CAWSGTGLHEQYF	TGTGCCTGGAGTGGAACAGGGCTCCACGAGCAGTACTTC
TRBD1	TRBJ1-4	TRBV7-9	NA	CASSKGTAAEKLFF	TGTGCCAGCAGCAAGGGGACAGCCGCTGAAAAACTGTTTTTT
NA	TRBJ1-2	TRBV6-6	NA	CASSYSDVTVGGYTF	TGTGCCAGCAGTTACTCGGACGTGACAGTCGGCGGCTACACCTTC
NA	TRBJ1-1	TRBV7-2	NA	CALGGNMNTEAFF	TGTGCCCTCGGGGGGAACATGAACACTGAAGCTTTCTTT
NA	TRBJ2-7	TRBV6-5	few	CASSPRRYEQYF	TGTGCCAGCAGCCCGAGGCGATACGAGCAGTACTTC
TRBD2	TRBJ2-7	TRBV6-1	many	CASSERTSGGWKQYF	TGTGCCAGCAGTGAAAGGACTAGCGGGGGCTGGAAGCAGTACTTC
TRBD1	TRBJ1-2	TRBV5-1	NA	CASSYTGTGGADGYTF	TGCGCCAGCAGCTACACCGGGACAGGGGGCGCCGACGGCTACACCTTC
NA	TRBJ1-1	TRBV11-2	NA	CASSMTILRPEAFF	TGTGCCAGCAGCATGACTATTCTCAGGCCTGAAGCTTTCTTT
NA	TRBJ2-3	TRBV7-2	NA	CASSSQVSTDTQYF	TGTGCCAGCAGCTCACAGGTTTCCACAGATACGCAGTATTTT
TRBD2	TRBJ2-1	TRBV5-1	NA	CASSGGTSSYNEQFF	TGCGCCAGCAGCGGGGGGACTAGCTCCTACAATGAGCAGTTCTTC
TRBD1	TRBJ2-5	TRBV9	NA	CASSVGGGRETQYF	TGTGCCAGCAGCGTAGGAGGGGGCCGGGAGACCCAGTACTTC
TRBD1	TRBJ1-1	TRBV10-3	NA	CAIQQGEDTEAFF	TGTGCCATCCAACAGGGGGAGGACACTGAAGCTTTCTTT
NA	TRBJ1-5	TRBV7-2	NA	CASSPTELRNQPQHF	TGTGCCAGCAGCCCAACGGAATTGAGGAATCAGCCCCAGCATTTT
TRBD1	TRBJ2-7	TRBV5-1	NA	CASSLGLTGYEQYF	TGCGCCAGCAGCTTGGGGTTGACAGGGTACGAGCAGTACTTC
TRBD2	TRBJ2-1	TRBV19	once	CASSSGSSYNEQFF	TGTGCCAGTAGTAGCGGGAGCTCCTACAATGAGCAGTTCTTC
TRBD2	TRBJ2-5	TRBV18	NA	CASSLYTSAGGPGNQYF	TGTGCCAGCTCACTGTATACCTCGGCGGGGGGGCCCGGTAATCAGTACTTC
NA	TRBJ1-1	TRBV6-5	few	CASSYSREMYTEAFF	TGTGCCAGCAGTTACTCACGGGAAATGTACACTGAAGCTTTCTTT
TRBD2	TRBJ2-1	TRBV18	NA	CASSPPSGSLAWQFF	TGTGCCAGCTCACCACCGAGCGGGAGCCTCGCGTGGCAGTTCTTC
NA	TRBJ1-4	TRBV28	NA	CASGLTTTNEKLFF	TGTGCCAGCGGGTTGACTACAACTAATGAAAAACTGTTTTTT
TRBD2	TRBJ2-7	TRBV5-8	once	CASSRGTSSHEQYF	TGTGCCAGCAGCCGGGGGACTAGTTCCCACGAGCAGTACTTC
TRBD1	TRBJ1-5	TRBV6-6	NA	CASSYRTGGGNQPQHF	TGTGCCAGCAGTTACAGGACAGGGGGCGGCAATCAGCCCCAGCATTTT
TRBD1	TRBJ1-5	TRBV6-1	NA	CASTSQGARNQPQHF	TGTGCCAGCACCTCACAGGGGGCACGCAATCAGCCCCAGCATTTT
TRBD2	TRBJ2-3	TRBV28	NA	CAGGEPLTSTDTQYF	TGTGCCGGGGGGGAGCCTCTAACTAGCACAGATACGCAGTATTTT
TRBD1	TRBJ2-6	TRBV6-1	NA	CASRGQPGGANVLTF	TGTGCCAGCAGGGGACAGCCAGGGGGGGCCAACGTCCTGACTTTC
NA	TRBJ2-1	TRBV7-2	NA	CASSLSLSSYNEQFF	TGTGCCAGCAGCTTAAGCTTAAGCTCCTACAATGAGCAGTTCTTC
NA	TRBJ2-3	TRBV27	NA	CASSLMPTRSTDTQYF	TGTGCCAGCAGTTTGATGCCTACCAGGAGCACAGATACGCAGTATTTT
NA	TRBJ2-7	TRBV30	NA	CAWSVSGAGEQYF	TGTGCCTGGAGTGTATCGGGAGCAGGGGAGCAGTACTTC